The 10 T cell receptor beta chains below come from one sample, sequenced in a study of control samples from healthy donors and cancer patients. The table came from immunoSEQ multiplex PCR; TCRdb's copy has only in-frame clones and leaves some out. Among approximately 70,000 clones listed, under 90% were seen once. Material: PBMCs. These receptors were taken from a man aged 55 to 70 with lung cancer.

The chain is built from TRBV10-3 and TRBJ2-7; 10 bases agree with TRBD2. Looked up from germline, CDR1 is ENHRY and CDR2 is SYGVKD. This CDR3 contains 16 residues. Trimming took 2 bases from V and 1 from J; bases not matched to a gene: 5. CDR3 sequence: CAISEGSGGTSYEQYF. The CDR3 bases are TGTGCCATCAGTGAGGGTAGCGGGGGGACGTCCTACGAGCAGTACTTC.

This clone appeared once. The V call is TRBV30, the J call TRBJ1-1, with D unclear. V gave up 5 bases and J gave up 5 bases, with 12 bases separating them. CDR1 and CDR2 (germline): GTSNPN, SVGIG (reference sequence). The CDR3 is made up of 12 amino acids. CDR3 in DNA: TGTGCCTGGCGGCCGCTTACTACTGAAGCTTTCTTT. Its translation: CAWRPLTTEAFF.

V is TRBV5-1 and J is TRBJ2-5, with D unresolved. The CDR3 has 15 amino acids. Trimming pared 3 bases from V and 0 bases from J, leaving 12 bases between. CDR1 and CDR2 from the germline V gene are SGHRS and YFSETQ. DNA for the CDR3: TGCGCCAGCAGCTATCTAACCACAAACCAAGAGACCCAGTACTTC. Encoded protein: CASSYLTTNQETQYF.

This clone showed up just a few times. The rearrangement joins TRBV7-2 to TRBJ2-1; TRBD1 aligns across 9 bases. CDR1 and CDR2 (germline): SGHTA, FQGNSA. The CDR3 extends over 15 amino acids. The V segment lost 3 bases and the J segment 3 bases; nucleotides outside the gene matches: 3. DNA of the CDR3: TGTGCCAGCAGCTTTGACAGGGGGTACTACAATGAGCAGTTCTTC. Its protein is CASSFDRGYYNEQFF.

V and J are TRBV7-9 and TRBJ2-7; the match to TRBD1 covers 12 bases. CDR1 SEHNR and CDR2 FQNEAQ come from the germline V gene (reference sequence). This CDR3 has 16 residues. V dropped 5 bases and J dropped 4; count of bases not matched to a gene: 9. The CDR3 nucleotides are TGTGCCAGCAGCCTCGACCCGGGACAGGGGGCTTACGAGCAGTACGTC. Its translation: CASSLDPGQGAYEQYV.

The CDR3 reads CARIIALRACTEAFF. CDR3 nucleotides: TGCGCCAGGATTATAGCTTTGCGGGCATGCACTGAAGCTTTCTTT. The chain employs TRBV5-1 and TRBJ1-1, with D uncertain. CDR3 size: 15 residues. Looked up from germline, CDR1 is SGHRS and CDR2 is YFSETQ. Trimming took off 8 bases at V and 4 bases at J, with 21 bases between the two ends.

CDR3 nucleotides: TGTGCCACCAGTGAGCGGTACCCGAGCACAGATACGCAGTATTTT. Protein: CATSERYPSTDTQYF. This sequence joins TRBV24-1 and TRBJ2-3; no definite D call. Trimming cost V 4 bases and J 0 bases, with 10 bases left between them. Germline V gene data show CDR1 as KGHDR and CDR2 as SFDVKD. The length of the CDR3 is 15 residues.

The chain couples TRBV2 to TRBJ2-2; TRBD2 is a possible D gene (7 bases). CDR1 and CDR2 from the germline V gene are SNHLY and FYNNEI. Trimming took off 8 bases at V and 5 bases at J, with 15 bases between the two ends. There are 14 residues in the CDR3. The CDR3 DNA sequence: TGTGCCAGCGGGAGGGGGGAAGAGACCGGGGAGCTGTTTTTT. It encodes CASGRGEETGELFF. Looking up the rest from reference TRBV2 and TRBJ2-2 gives the full variable domain: EPEVTQTPSHQVTQMGQEVILRCVPISNHLYFYWYRQILGQKVEFLVSFYNNEISEKSEIFDDQFSVERPDGSNFTLKIRSTKLEDSAMYFCASGRGEETGELFFGEGSRLTVL.

V usage is TRBV30 and J usage is TRBJ1-1, with D possibly being TRBD1 (5 bases). V lost 4 bases and J 7 bases, leaving 13 bases between the germline ends. Germline V gene data show CDR1 as GTSNPN and CDR2 as SVGIG (reference sequence). The CDR3 runs to 12 residues. DNA for the CDR3: TGTGCCTGGACCCCGGGGGTTAGTGAAGCTTTCTTT. It yields the protein CAWTPGVSEAFF.

This clone appeared once. The chain has TRBV19 and TRBJ2-4, with TRBD1 identical over 8 bases. CDR3 length: 17 residues. Germline V gene lookup returns CDR1 LNHDA and CDR2 SQIVND (reference sequence). The trim removed 3 bases at V and 1 base at J, leaving 8 bases unmatched. CDR3 sequence (DNA): TGTGCCAGTAGTATTGCAGGGGGCGGTGCGGCCAAAAACATTCAGTACTTC. Its protein is CASSIAGGGAAKNIQYF.